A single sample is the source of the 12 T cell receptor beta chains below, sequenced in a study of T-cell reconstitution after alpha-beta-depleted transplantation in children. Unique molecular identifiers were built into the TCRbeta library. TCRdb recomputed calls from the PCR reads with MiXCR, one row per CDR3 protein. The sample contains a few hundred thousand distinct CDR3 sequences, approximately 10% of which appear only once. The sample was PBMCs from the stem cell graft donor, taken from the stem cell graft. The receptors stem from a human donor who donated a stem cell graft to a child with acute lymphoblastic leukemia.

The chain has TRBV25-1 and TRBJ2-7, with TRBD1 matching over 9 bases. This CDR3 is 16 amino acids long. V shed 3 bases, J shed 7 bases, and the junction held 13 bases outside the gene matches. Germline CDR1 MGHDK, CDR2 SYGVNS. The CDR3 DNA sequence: TGTGCCAGCAGTGACCTCCTCGGACAGGGGTTCGAGGAGCAGTACTTC. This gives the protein CASSDLLGQGFEEQYF.

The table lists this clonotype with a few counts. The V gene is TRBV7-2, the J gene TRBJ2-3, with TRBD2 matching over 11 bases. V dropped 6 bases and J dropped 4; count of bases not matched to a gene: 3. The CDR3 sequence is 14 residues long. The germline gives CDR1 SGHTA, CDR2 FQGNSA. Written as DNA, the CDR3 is TGTGCCAGCAGGGTAGCGGGAGGGCCAGATACGCAGTATTTT. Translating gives CASRVAGGPDTQYF. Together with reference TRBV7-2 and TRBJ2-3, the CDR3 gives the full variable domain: GAGVSQSPSNKVTEKGKDVELRCDPISGHTALYWYRQSLGQGLEFLIYFQGNSAPDKSGLPSDRFSAERTGGSVSTLTIQRTQQEDSAVYLCASRVAGGPDTQYFGPGTRLTVL.

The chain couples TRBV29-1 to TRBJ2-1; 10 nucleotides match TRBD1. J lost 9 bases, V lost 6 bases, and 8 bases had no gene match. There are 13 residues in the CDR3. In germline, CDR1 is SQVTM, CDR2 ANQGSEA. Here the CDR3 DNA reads TGCAGCGTGGACAGACAGGGGGCGATTGAGCAGTTCTTC. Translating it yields CSVDRQGAIEQFF.

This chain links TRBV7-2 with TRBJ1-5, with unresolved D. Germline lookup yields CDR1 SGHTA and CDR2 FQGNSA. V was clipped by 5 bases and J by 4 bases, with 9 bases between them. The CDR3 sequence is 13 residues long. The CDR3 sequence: CASSQFRNQPQHF. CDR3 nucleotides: TGTGCCAGCAGCCAATTCAGGAATCAGCCCCAGCATTTT. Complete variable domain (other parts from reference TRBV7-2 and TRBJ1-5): GAGVSQSPSNKVTEKGKDVELRCDPISGHTALYWYRQSLGQGLEFLIYFQGNSAPDKSGLPSDRFSAERTGGSVSTLTIQRTQQEDSAVYLCASSQFRNQPQHFGDGTRLSIL.

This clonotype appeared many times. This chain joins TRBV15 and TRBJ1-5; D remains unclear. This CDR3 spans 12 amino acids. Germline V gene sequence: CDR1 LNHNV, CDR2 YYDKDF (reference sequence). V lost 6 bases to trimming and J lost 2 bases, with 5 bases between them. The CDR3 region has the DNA TGTGCCACCAGGGATGGCAATCAGCCCCAGCATTTT. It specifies CATRDGNQPQHF.

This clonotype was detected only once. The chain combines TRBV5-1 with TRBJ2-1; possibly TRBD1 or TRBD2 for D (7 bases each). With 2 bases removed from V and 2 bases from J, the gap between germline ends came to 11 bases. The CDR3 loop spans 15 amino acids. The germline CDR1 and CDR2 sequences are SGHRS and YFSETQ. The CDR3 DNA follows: TGCGCCAGCAGCTTCCAGGGGGGGGCCTACAATGAGCAGTTCTTC. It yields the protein CASSFQGGAYNEQFF.

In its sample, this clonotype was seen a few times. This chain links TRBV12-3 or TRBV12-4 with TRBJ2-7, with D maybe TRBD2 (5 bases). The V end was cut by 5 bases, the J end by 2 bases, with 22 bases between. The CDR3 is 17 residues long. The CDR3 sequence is CASSPWTFGRAAYEQYF. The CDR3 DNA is TGTGCCAGCAGTCCATGGACTTTCGGGCGGGCCGCCTACGAGCAGTACTTC.

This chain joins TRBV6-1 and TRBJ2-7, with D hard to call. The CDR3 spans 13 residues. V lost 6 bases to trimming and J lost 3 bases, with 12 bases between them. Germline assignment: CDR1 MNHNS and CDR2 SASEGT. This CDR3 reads CASSTRWNYEQYF. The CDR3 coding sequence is TGTGCCAGCAGCACCCGGTGGAACTACGAGCAGTACTTC.

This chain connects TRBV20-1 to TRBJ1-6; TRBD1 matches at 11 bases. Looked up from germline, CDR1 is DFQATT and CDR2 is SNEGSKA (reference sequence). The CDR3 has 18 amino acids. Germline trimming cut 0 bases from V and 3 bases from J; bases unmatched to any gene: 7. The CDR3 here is CSARDGDRGLSYNSPLHF. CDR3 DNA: TGCAGTGCTAGAGATGGGGACAGGGGGTTGAGCTATAATTCACCCCTCCACTTT.

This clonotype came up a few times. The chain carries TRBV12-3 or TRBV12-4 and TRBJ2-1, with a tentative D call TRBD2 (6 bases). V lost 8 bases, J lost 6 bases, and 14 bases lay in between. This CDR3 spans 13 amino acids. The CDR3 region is CASGMDYLNEQFF. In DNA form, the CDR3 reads TGTGCCAGCGGGATGGACTATCTCAATGAGCAGTTCTTC.

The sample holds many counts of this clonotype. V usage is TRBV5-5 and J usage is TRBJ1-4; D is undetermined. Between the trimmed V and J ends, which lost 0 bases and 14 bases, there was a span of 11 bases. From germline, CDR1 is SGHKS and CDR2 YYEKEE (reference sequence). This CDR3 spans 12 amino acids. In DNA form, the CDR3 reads TGTGCCAGCAGCTTGGACACCGGGAGGCTGTTTTTT. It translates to CASSLDTGRLFF.

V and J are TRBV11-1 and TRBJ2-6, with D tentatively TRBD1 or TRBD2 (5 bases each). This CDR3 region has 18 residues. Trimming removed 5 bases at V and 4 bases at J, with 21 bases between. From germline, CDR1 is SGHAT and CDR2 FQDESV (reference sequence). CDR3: CASSPLGTAIGGANVLTF. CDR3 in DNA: TGTGCCAGCAGCCCCCTCGGGACGGCCATCGGAGGGGCCAACGTCCTGACTTTC.